These T cell receptor beta chains were read from a single sample in a study of blood T cell repertoires in COVID-19. TCRdb's copy holds only in-frame clones and misses some; the assay was immunoSEQ multiplex PCR. This sample carries fewer than 300,000 clones, under 90% of them seen once, and the ten largest clones take 2.5% to 3%. Sequencing was done on a sample of peripheral blood. All receptors come from a woman aged 55-75 years with active or convalescent COVID-19. Each CDR3 is given with its conserved first and last residue. The D gene is left open where the match is weak. Not all rows give a size; the values are once, few, many and, for expanded clones, a class.

v_gene	d_gene	j_gene	len	abundance	CDR3aa	CDR3nt
TRBV2	TRBD2	TRBJ2-3	17	few	CASSEALAGGRLNTQYF	TGTGCCAGCAGTGAAGCTCTAGCGGGGGGGCGGCTGAATACGCAGTATTTT
TRBV10-3	TRBD1	TRBJ2-3	19	NA	CAISEYLSGGAAPTDTQYF	TGTGCCATCAGTGAATACCTGTCAGGGGGCGCCGCGCCCACAGATACGCAGTATTTT
TRBV15	NA	TRBJ1-6	16	once	CATSRDGGRINSPLHF	TGTGCCACCAGCAGAGATGGTGGCAGGATTAATTCACCCCTCCACTTT
TRBV7-2	NA	TRBJ2-3	14	NA	CASSLAPSTDTQYF	TGTGCCAGCAGCTTAGCTCCTAGCACAGATACGCAGTATTTT
TRBV5-3	TRBD1	TRBJ1-6	15	NA	CARRFRQGHNSPLHF	TGTGCCAGAAGATTTCGACAGGGCCATAATTCACCCCTCCACTTT
TRBV3-1/TRBV3-2	TRBD1	TRBJ1-2	15	NA	CASNSRQGGIYGYTF	TGTGCCAGCAATTCTAGACAGGGGGGTATCTATGGCTACACCTTC
TRBV18	NA	TRBJ1-5	13	NA	CASSPGQSQPQHF	TGTGCCAGCTCACCAGGACAGAGTCAGCCCCAGCATTTT
TRBV6-4	TRBD2	TRBJ2-3	18	NA	CASSRLAGGAGGADTQYF	TGTGCCAGCAGTCGACTAGCGGGGGGGGCAGGTGGTGCAGATACGCAGTATTTT
TRBV12-3/TRBV12-4	NA	TRBJ1-2	13	NA	CASSLGQGYGYTF	TGTGCCAGCAGTTTAGGGCAGGGCTATGGCTACACCTTC
TRBV19	TRBD1	TRBJ1-6	15	NA	CASSLSTGLYSPLHF	TGTGCCAGTAGCCTTTCGACAGGGTTGTATTCACCCCTCCACTTT
TRBV7-3	TRBD2	TRBJ2-1	14	NA	CASSLSGGMGEQFF	TGTGCCAGCAGCTTAAGCGGGGGAATGGGTGAGCAGTTCTTC
TRBV3-1/TRBV3-2	NA	TRBJ1-1	13	NA	CASSRPPGTEAFF	TGTGCCAGCAGCCGACCTCCGGGCACTGAAGCTTTCTTT
TRBV29-1	NA	TRBJ2-7	13	once	CSVEAGVPYEQYF	TGCAGCGTTGAAGCAGGGGTTCCCTACGAGCAGTACTTC
TRBV29-1	NA	TRBJ1-5	13	NA	CSVVGVDGQPQHF	TGCAGCGTTGTAGGGGTAGATGGTCAGCCCCAGCATTTT
TRBV5-8	TRBD1	TRBJ2-1	16	NA	CASSPPGTGVYYEQFF	TGTGCCAGCAGCCCGCCCGGGACAGGGGTGTACTATGAGCAGTTCTTC
TRBV12-5	NA	TRBJ1-2	16	NA	CASGTPVGAPGRGYTF	TGTGCTAGTGGAACCCCGGTGGGAGCCCCGGGTCGTGGCTACACCTTC
TRBV15	NA	TRBJ2-7	17	NA	CATSREGTGKSSYEQYF	TGTGCCACCAGCAGAGAGGGTACAGGGAAGTCCTCCTACGAGCAGTACTTC
TRBV5-1	TRBD2	TRBJ2-1	15	NA	CASSLPGGPYNEQFF	TGCGCCAGCAGCTTGCCGGGGGGGCCCTACAATGAGCAGTTCTTC
TRBV27	TRBD1	TRBJ1-2	13	few	CASSFGTADGYTF	TGTGCCAGCAGCTTCGGGACAGCTGATGGCTACACCTTC
TRBV19	TRBD1	TRBJ1-5	15	NA	CASSIESTGYQPQHF	TGTGCCAGTAGTATAGAGTCGACAGGGTACCAGCCCCAGCATTTT
TRBV11-2	NA	TRBJ1-1	13	NA	CASSLDLIDEAFF	TGTGCCAGCAGCTTAGACTTAATAGATGAAGCTTTCTTT
TRBV7-6	NA	TRBJ1-2	15	NA	CASSFPQGRSYGYTF	TGTGCCAGCAGCTTCCCACAGGGAAGGAGCTATGGCTACACCTTC
TRBV29-1	NA	TRBJ1-1	13	few	CSVEQGVGTEAFF	TGCAGCGTTGAACAGGGCGTGGGCACTGAAGCTTTCTTT
TRBV7-6	TRBD1	TRBJ2-1	19	NA	CASSLEGASRTGVYNEQFF	TGTGCCAGCAGCTTAGAGGGGGCGTCCAGGACAGGGGTCTACAATGAGCAGTTCTTC
TRBV5-1	NA	TRBJ2-3	17	once	CASSLVQGGGRTDTQYF	TGCGCCAGCAGCTTGGTGCAGGGGGGAGGAAGGACAGATACGCAGTATTTT
TRBV5-8	NA	TRBJ2-7	13	NA	CASRLSPSYEQYF	TGTGCCAGCAGACTGAGCCCCTCCTACGAGCAGTACTTC
TRBV28	NA	TRBJ1-5	17	NA	CASSFGRGAPSNQPQHF	TGTGCCAGCAGTTTCGGTCGTGGGGCTCCAAGCAATCAGCCCCAGCATTTT
TRBV12-3/TRBV12-4	NA	TRBJ1-2	11	NA	CASSLSGGYTF	TGTGCCAGCAGCCTCTCCGGGGGCTACACCTTC
TRBV15	NA	TRBJ2-1	16	NA	CATSREAVTAYNEQFF	TGTGCCACCAGCAGAGAGGCGGTTACCGCGTACAATGAGCAGTTCTTC
TRBV4-1	NA	TRBJ1-3	16	NA	CASSLITGLSGNTIYF	TGCGCCAGCAGCCTGATTACAGGGCTCTCTGGAAACACCATATATTTT
TRBV15	TRBD1	TRBJ1-5	14	NA	CATSSDRAVQPQHF	TGTGCCACCAGCAGTGACAGGGCGGTTCAGCCCCAGCATTTT